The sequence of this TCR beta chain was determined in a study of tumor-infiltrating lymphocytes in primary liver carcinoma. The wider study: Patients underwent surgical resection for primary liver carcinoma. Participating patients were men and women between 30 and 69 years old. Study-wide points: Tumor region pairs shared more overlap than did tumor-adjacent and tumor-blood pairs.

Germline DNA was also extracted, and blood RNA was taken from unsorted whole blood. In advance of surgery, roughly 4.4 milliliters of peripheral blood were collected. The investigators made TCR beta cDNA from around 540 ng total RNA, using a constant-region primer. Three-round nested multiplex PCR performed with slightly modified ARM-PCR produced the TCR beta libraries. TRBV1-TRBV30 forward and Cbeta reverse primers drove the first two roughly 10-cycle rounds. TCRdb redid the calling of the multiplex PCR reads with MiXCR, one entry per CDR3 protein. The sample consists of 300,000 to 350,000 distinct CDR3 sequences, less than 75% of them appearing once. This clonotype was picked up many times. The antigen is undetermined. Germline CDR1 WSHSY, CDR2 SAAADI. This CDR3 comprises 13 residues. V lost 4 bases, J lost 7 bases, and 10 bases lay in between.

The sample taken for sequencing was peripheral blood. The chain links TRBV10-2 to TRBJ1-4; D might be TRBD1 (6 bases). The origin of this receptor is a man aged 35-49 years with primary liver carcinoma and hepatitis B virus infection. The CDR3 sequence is CASSAQGGEKLFF. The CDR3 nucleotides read TGCGCCAGCAGTGCACAGGGCGGTGAAAAACTGTTTTTT.